A single sample gave rise to the 17 T cell receptor beta chains below, sequenced in a study of patients and donors after allogeneic stem cell transplantation. From the RT-PCR reads, TCRdb called clonotypes with MiXCR, one entry per CDR3 protein. The sample lists about 110,000 distinct CDR3 sequences; roughly 37% were seen once. The specimen sequenced was blood, either unsorted or a sorted T cell fraction (not recorded which). These TCRs come from a human donor who was either an allogeneic HSCT recipient or a stem cell or donor lymphocyte infusion donor (not recorded which). It is not recorded whose cells these are; they may come from a transplant donor.

The chain combines TRBV29-1 with TRBJ2-2, with no clear D. The germline V gene encodes CDR1 SQVTM and CDR2 ANQGSEA. The germline V and J ends were trimmed by 8 bases and 4 bases, with 14 bases remaining between them. This CDR3 spans 13 amino acids. The DNA of the CDR3 is TGCAGCACCGTCCTGGCGCCCACCGGGGAGCTGTTTTTT. This codes for CSTVLAPTGELFF.

This clonotype was seen a handful of times. The chain recombines TRBV27 with TRBJ2-7; TRBD2 matches 7 bases. This CDR3 comprises 14 residues. V trimming: 5 bases; J trimming: 6 bases; junction bases outside the gene matches: 10. Per germline, CDR1 MNHEY and CDR2 SMNVEV (reference sequence). The CDR3 coding sequence is TGTGCCAGCAGTCCCAGCCAGGGAGGGTTCGAGCAGTACTTC. Translated: CASSPSQGGFEQYF.

Only one count was recorded for this clonotype. This chain connects TRBV5-6 to TRBJ2-1; a weak D match, TRBD2 (5 bases). Germline CDR1 reads SGHDT; CDR2 reads YYEEEE. V lost 4 bases, J lost 4 bases, and 21 bases lay in between. This CDR3 is built from 17 residues. CDR3 nucleotides: TGTGCCAGCAGCCCATCCGGGCTGGGGAGAGGGTACAATGAGCAGTTCTTC. Encoded protein: CASSPSGLGRGYNEQFF.

The chain links TRBV11-3 to TRBJ2-1, with D hard to call. Trimming left V 5 bases short and J 8 bases short, with 10 bases between. The CDR3 runs 12 residues. Germline CDR1 reads SGHNT; CDR2 reads YENEEA. The CDR3 DNA is TGTGCCAGCAGCCCTCTTGGGGATGAGCAGTTCTTC. It specifies CASSPLGDEQFF. The whole variable domain, filled in from reference TRBV11-3 and TRBJ2-1, reads EAGVVQSPRYKIIEKKQPVAFWCNPISGHNTLYWYLQNLGQGPELLIRYENEEAVDDSQLPKDRFSAERLKGVDSTLKIQPAELGDSAVYLCASSPLGDEQFFGPGTRLTVL.

This clonotype appeared a few times. The V gene is TRBV10-3, the J gene TRBJ1-6, with 10 nucleotides matching TRBD1. This CDR3 spans 13 amino acids. CDR1 and CDR2 from the germline V gene are ENHRY and SYGVKD. V shed 7 bases, J shed 13 bases, and the junction held 7 bases outside the gene matches. In DNA, the CDR3 is TGTGCCATCACCCTGGGACAGGGGTCCCCCCTCCACTTT. It specifies CAITLGQGSPLHF.

The chain joins TRBV3-1 to TRBJ2-7; D gene ambiguous. Per the germline V gene, CDR1 is LGHDT and CDR2 is YNNKEL (reference sequence). Trimming stripped 0 bases from V and 0 bases from J, with 6 bases between. The CDR3 has 14 amino acids. The CDR3 DNA is TGTGCCAGCAGCCAAGAGATCGGCTCCTACGAGCAGTACTTC. Its translation is CASSQEIGSYEQYF.

The table lists this clonotype with a few counts. This rearrangement joins TRBV7-9 to TRBJ1-2; D is perhaps TRBD1 (5 bases). V shed 8 bases and J shed 2 bases, with 18 bases lying between them. There are 15 residues in the CDR3. Germline V gene lookup returns CDR1 SEHNR and CDR2 FQNEAQ (reference sequence). Here the CDR3 reads CASEYRPASNYGYTF. Written as DNA, the CDR3 is TGTGCCAGCGAGTACAGGCCCGCCTCAAACTATGGCTACACCTTC.

The chain combines TRBV18 with TRBJ1-5, with TRBD1 identical over 7 bases. The CDR3 is 15 residues long. The junction had 4 bases not matched to a gene; V was cut back by 5 bases and J by 0 bases. CDR1 is KGHSH and CDR2 is LQKENI in the germline V gene. The DNA of the CDR3 is TGTGCCAGCTCAAGGGACAGCCTTAGCAATCAGCCCCAGCATTTT. This sequence encodes CASSRDSLSNQPQHF.

This rearrangement joins TRBV29-1 to TRBJ1-4; possibly TRBD1 for D (5 bases). V was pared by 7 bases and J by 7 bases, with 16 bases between. CDR1 SQVTM and CDR2 ANQGSEA come from the germline V gene. The CDR3 extends over 13 amino acids. The CDR3 DNA reads as TGCAGCGCAGGTCGGGGCGGTGGTGAAAAACTGTTTTTT. Amino acid sequence: CSAGRGGGEKLFF.

This clonotype has a handful of counts. The chain uses TRBV7-9 and TRBJ2-2; TRBD2 matches at 9 bases. The CDR3 runs to 16 residues. The V gene's germline CDR1 is SEHNR and CDR2 FQNEAQ (reference sequence). The J segment lost 5 bases and the V segment lost 5 bases, leaving 9 bases of the junction unmatched. This chain's CDR3 is CASSIYLAGPTGELFF. The CDR3 DNA follows: TGTGCCAGCAGCATCTATCTAGCGGGACCAACCGGGGAGCTGTTTTTT.

This chain connects TRBV20-1 to TRBJ1-4; D is perhaps TRBD1 (5 bases). The V end lost 0 bases, the J end lost 10 bases, and 12 bases lay between the germline ends. CDR1 and CDR2 from the germline V gene are DFQATT and SNEGSKA (reference sequence). The CDR3 contains 13 residues. The CDR3: CSARDGQRGKLFF. DNA for the CDR3: TGCAGTGCTAGAGATGGCCAGAGGGGAAAACTGTTTTTT.

This clonotype has more than one count but fewer than ten. The chain recombines TRBV29-1 with TRBJ1-1; TRBD1 matches at 7 bases. Germline CDR1 SQVTM, CDR2 ANQGSEA. After removal of 4 bases from V and 5 bases from J, the junction contained 7 bases not matched to a gene. The CDR3 totals 13 residues. The CDR3 region is CSVVNRGQTEAFF. The CDR3 DNA sequence: TGCAGCGTTGTCAACAGGGGACAGACTGAAGCTTTCTTT.

J is TRBJ1-5 and V is TRBV7-8; no reliable D call. Germline assignment: CDR1 SGHVS and CDR2 FQNEAQ. The CDR3 spans 15 residues. Trimming shortened V by 4 bases and J by 7 bases, and 17 bases separated the two germline ends. CDR3 nucleotide sequence: TGTGCCAGCAGCTCAGCAGCCCGGGCACGGCAGCCCCAGCATTTT. It translates to CASSSAARARQPQHF. The full variable domain, completed using reference TRBV7-8 and TRBJ1-5, is GAGVSQSPRYKVAKRGQDVALRCDPISGHVSLFWYQQALGQGPEFLTYFQNEAQLDKSGLPSDRFFAERPEGSVSTLKIQRTQQEDSAVYLCASSSAARARQPQHFGDGTRLSIL.

This clonotype was seen just once. The chain uses TRBV18 and TRBJ2-7, with D possibly TRBD1 on 5 matching bases. The CDR3 is 15 residues long. The V and J ends lost 3 bases and 2 bases respectively, with 14 bases between them. The germline V gene has CDR1 KGHSH and CDR2 LQKENI. Here the CDR3 reads CASSPSTTRAYEQYF. The CDR3 coding sequence is TGTGCCAGCTCACCGTCCACCACCAGGGCCTACGAGCAGTACTTC.

CDR3 protein: CSASSAPTYEQYF. In DNA form, the CDR3 reads TGCAGTGCTAGTTCAGCGCCAACTTACGAGCAGTACTTC. The chain has TRBV20-1 and TRBJ2-7; D is unclear. The CDR3 totals 13 residues. Trimming cost V 3 bases and J 4 bases, with 13 bases left between them. The germline CDR1 and CDR2 sequences are DFQATT and SNEGSKA (reference sequence).

This chain joins TRBV7-2 and TRBJ1-3; D is uncertain. CDR1 is SGHTA and CDR2 is FQGNSA in the germline V gene. The CDR3 has 13 residues. The germline V and J ends were trimmed by 3 bases and 8 bases, with 11 bases remaining between them. The CDR3 DNA is TGTGCCAGCAGCTTTTCTGGGCCGGACACCATATATTTT. It encodes CASSFSGPDTIYF.

V usage is TRBV9 and J usage is TRBJ2-1; D is uncertain. The CDR3 runs to 13 residues. With 0 bases removed from V and 10 bases from J, the gap between germline ends came to 11 bases. Germline V gene lookup returns CDR1 SGDLS and CDR2 YYNGEE. The CDR3 reads CASSVAPLREQFF. Here the CDR3 DNA reads TGTGCCAGCAGCGTAGCTCCCCTTAGGGAGCAGTTCTTC.